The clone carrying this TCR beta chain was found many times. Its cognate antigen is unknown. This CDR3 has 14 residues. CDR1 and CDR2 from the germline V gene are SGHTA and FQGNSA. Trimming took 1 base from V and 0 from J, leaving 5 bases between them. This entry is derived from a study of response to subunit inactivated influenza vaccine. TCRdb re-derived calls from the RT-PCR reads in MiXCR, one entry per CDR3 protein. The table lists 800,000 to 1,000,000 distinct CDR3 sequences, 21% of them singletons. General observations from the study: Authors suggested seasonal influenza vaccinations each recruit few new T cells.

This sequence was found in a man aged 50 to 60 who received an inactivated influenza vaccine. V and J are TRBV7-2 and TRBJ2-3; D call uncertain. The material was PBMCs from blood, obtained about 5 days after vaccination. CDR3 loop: CASSLVSSTDTQYF. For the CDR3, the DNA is TGTGCCAGCAGCTTAGTCAGTAGCACAGATACGCAGTATTTT.